This T cell receptor beta chain was documented in a study of OX40 agonist ivuxolimab in advanced cancers. The investigators sampled blood at baseline, at cycle 4 day 1, and at cycle 7 day 1. A few counts support this clone. The method was immunoSEQ multiplex PCR; TCRdb's version includes in-frame clones alone and lacks a portion of them. This table has 35,000 to 45,000 clones, approximately 83% appearing once. This CDR3 comprises 14 residues. Per the germline V gene, CDR1 is MNHEY and CDR2 is SVGAGI. J gave up 4 bases and V 6 bases, and 4 bases lay outside the gene matches. The chain uses TRBV6-5 and TRBJ1-5; TRBD1 agrees at 9 bases. The sequencing here drew on CD4+ or CD8+ T cells sorted from blood, taken in a trial of the OX40 agonist ivuxolimab. The TCR sequence derives from an adult with an advanced solid tumor such as melanoma, head and neck, liver or kidney cancer. This chain's CDR3 is CASSPDRGNQPQHF. As DNA, the CDR3 is TGTGCCAGCAGCCCGGACAGGGGAAATCAGCCCCAGCATTTT.